This TCR beta chain was profiled in a study of blood T cell repertoires in COVID-19. About the study: The United States, Italy and Spain were the sources of the acute and convalescent COVID-19 samples. Nucleic acid was either cDNA or gDNA, and it came from T cells, B-cell-depleted T cells, or PBMCs.

The CDR3 loop spans 15 amino acids. V gave up 1 base and J gave up 4 bases, with 10 bases separating them. The germline gives CDR1 MNHEY, CDR2 SMNVEV (reference sequence). Authors' processing steps: By means of reference gene primer amplification, nucleated cell counts were estimated. Clones were read by immunoSEQ multiplex PCR, and TCRdb kept only the in-frame ones, dropping some. V and J calls and clone size are as listed in that table; D and trimming were resolved from the DNA. The sample shows about 210,000 clones, about 78% of them seen only once. This clone came up once. Source material: peripheral blood. This sequence was found in a woman between 65 and 79 years old with acute or convalescent COVID-19. V usage is TRBV27 and J usage is TRBJ1-4; possible D gene TRBD1, 6 bases. In DNA form, the CDR3 reads TGTGCCAGCAGTTTATTTCACAGGGATAATGAAAAACTGTTTTTT. Protein product: CASSLFHRDNEKLFF.